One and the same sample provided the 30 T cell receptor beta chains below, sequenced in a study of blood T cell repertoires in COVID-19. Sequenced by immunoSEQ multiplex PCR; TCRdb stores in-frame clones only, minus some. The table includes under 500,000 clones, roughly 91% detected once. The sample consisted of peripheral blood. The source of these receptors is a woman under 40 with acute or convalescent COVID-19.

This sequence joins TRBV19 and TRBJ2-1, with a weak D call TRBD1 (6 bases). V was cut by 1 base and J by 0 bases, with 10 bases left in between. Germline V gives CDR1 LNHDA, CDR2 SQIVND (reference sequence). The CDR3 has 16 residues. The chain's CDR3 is CASSIGRQDSYNEQFF. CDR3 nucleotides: TGTGCCAGTAGTATAGGGCGACAGGACTCCTACAATGAGCAGTTCTTC. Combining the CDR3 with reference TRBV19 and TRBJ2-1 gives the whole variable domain DGGITQSPKYLFRKEGQNVTLSCEQNLNHDAMYWYRQDPGQGLRLIYYSQIVNDFQKGDIAEGYSVSREKKESFPLTVTSAQKNPTAFYLCASSIGRQDSYNEQFFGPGTRLTVL.

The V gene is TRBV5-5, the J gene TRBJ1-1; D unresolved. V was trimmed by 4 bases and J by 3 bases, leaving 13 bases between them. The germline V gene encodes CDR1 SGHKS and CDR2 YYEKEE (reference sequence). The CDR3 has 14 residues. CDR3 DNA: TGTGCCAGCAGCCAACCGAGGGTGGACACTGAAGCTTTCTTT. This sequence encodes CASSQPRVDTEAFF. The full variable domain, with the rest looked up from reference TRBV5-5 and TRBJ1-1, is DAGVTQSPTHLIKTRGQQVTLRCSPISGHKSVSWYQQVLGQGPQFIFQYYEKEERGRGNFPDRFSARQFPNYSSELNVNALLLGDSALYLCASSQPRVDTEAFFGQGTRLTVV.

Here the CDR3 reads CATSRQGYSDEQYF. CDR3 DNA: TGTGCCACCAGCCGTCAGGGGTATAGCGACGAGCAGTACTTC. The chain links TRBV15 to TRBJ2-7, with a weak D call TRBD1 (6 bases). The CDR3 loop spans 14 amino acids. The ends were cut back, 5 bases at V and 5 bases at J, with 16 bases in the middle. CDR1 and CDR2 (germline): LNHNV, YYDKDF (reference sequence).

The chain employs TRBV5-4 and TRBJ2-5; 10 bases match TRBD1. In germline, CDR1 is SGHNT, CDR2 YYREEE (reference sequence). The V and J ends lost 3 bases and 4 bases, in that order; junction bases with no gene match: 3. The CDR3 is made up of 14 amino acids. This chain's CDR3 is CASSSDRGRETQYF. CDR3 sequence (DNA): TGTGCCAGCAGCTCCGACAGGGGGCGAGAGACCCAGTACTTC.

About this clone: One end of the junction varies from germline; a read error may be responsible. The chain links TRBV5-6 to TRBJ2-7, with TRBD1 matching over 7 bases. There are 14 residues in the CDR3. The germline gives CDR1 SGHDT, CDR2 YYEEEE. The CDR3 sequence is CASRPGTASFEQYF. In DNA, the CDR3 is TGTGCCAGCAGGCCCGGGACAGCGTCCTTCGAGCAGTACTTC.

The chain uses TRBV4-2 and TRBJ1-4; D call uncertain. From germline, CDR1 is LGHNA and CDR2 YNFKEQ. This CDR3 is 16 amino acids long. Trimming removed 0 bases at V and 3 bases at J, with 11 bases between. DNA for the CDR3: TGTGCCAGCAGCCAAGAAACGTGGCAGGCTAATGAAAAACTGTTTTTT. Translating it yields CASSQETWQANEKLFF.

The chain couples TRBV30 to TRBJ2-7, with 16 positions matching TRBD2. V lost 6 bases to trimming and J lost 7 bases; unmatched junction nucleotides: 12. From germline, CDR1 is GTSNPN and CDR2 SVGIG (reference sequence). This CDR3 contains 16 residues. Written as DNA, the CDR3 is TGTGCCTGTTCTCCCGGGACTAGCGGGGGGGCCGAAGAGCAGTACTTC. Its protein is CACSPGTSGGAEEQYF. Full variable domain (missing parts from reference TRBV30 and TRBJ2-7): SQTIHQWPATLVQPVGSPLSLECTVEGTSNPNLYWYRQAAGRGLQLLFYSVGIGQISSEVPQNLSASRPQDRQFILSSKKLLLSDSGFYLCACSPGTSGGAEEQYFGPGTRLTVT.

The CDR3 protein is CASGRLAGPYTDTQYF. In nucleotides, the CDR3 is TGTGCCAGTGGGCGACTAGCGGGGCCTTACACAGATACGCAGTATTTT. V is TRBV6-6 and J is TRBJ2-3, with 11 bases fitting TRBD2. The V and J ends lost 9 bases and 2 bases, in that order; junction bases with no gene match: 10. The CDR3 length is 16 residues. CDR1 is MNHNY, CDR2 SVGAGI, per germline (reference sequence).

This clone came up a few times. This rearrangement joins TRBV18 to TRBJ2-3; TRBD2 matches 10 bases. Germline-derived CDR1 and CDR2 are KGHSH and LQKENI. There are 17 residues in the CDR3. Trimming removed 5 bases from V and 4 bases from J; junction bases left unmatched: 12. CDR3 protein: CASSKTIELAGPDTQYF. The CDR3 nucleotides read TGTGCCAGCTCAAAAACCATCGAACTAGCGGGGCCAGATACGCAGTATTTT.

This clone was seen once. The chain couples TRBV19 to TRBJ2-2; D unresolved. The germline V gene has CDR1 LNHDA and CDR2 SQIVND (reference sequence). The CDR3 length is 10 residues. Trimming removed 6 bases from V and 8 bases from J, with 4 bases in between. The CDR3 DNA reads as TGTGCCAGTAGCGGTGGGGAGCTGTTTTTT. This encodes CASSGGELFF. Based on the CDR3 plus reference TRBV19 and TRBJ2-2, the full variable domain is DGGITQSPKYLFRKEGQNVTLSCEQNLNHDAMYWYRQDPGQGLRLIYYSQIVNDFQKGDIAEGYSVSREKKESFPLTVTSAQKNPTAFYLCASSGGELFFGEGSRLTVL.

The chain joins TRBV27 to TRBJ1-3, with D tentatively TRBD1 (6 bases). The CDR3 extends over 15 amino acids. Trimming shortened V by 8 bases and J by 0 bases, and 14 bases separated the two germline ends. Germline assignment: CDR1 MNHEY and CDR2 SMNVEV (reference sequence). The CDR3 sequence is CASRQGQFSGNTIYF. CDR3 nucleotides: TGTGCCAGCCGCCAGGGGCAGTTCTCTGGAAACACCATATATTTT.

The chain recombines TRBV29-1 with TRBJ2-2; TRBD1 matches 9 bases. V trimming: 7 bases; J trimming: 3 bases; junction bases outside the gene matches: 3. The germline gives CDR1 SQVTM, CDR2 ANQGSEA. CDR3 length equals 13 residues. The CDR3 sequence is CSADRGDTGELFF. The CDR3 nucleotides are TGCAGCGCCGACAGGGGGGACACCGGGGAGCTGTTTTTT.

This chain's CDR3 is CASSEVRLAVYEQYF. Here the CDR3 DNA reads TGTGCCAGCAGTGAGGTCCGACTAGCGGTCTACGAGCAGTACTTC. V is TRBV2 and J is TRBJ2-7, with 9 bases that match TRBD2. V trimming: 3 bases; J trimming: 3 bases; junction bases outside the gene matches: 6. The CDR3 extends over 15 amino acids. Germline values: CDR1 SNHLY, CDR2 FYNNEI.

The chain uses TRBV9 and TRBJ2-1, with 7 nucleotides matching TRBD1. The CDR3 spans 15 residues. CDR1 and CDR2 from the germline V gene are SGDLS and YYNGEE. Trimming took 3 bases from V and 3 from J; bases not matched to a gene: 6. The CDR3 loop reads CASSDPGQYYNEQFF. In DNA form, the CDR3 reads TGTGCCAGCAGCGATCCGGGACAGTACTACAATGAGCAGTTCTTC.

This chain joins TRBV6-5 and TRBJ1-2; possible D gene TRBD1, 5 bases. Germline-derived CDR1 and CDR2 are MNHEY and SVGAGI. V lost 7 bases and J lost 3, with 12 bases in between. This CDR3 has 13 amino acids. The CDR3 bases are TGTGCCAGCAAAAGGGGCGAAGACTATGGCTACACCTTC. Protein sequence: CASKRGEDYGYTF.

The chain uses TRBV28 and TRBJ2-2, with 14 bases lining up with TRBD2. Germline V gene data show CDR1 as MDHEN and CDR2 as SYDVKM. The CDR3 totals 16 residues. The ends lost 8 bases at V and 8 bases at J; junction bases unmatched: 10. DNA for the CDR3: TGTGCCAGCCTGCGACTAGCGGGGGGGCTCAGAGGGGAGCTGTTTTTT. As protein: CASLRLAGGLRGELFF.

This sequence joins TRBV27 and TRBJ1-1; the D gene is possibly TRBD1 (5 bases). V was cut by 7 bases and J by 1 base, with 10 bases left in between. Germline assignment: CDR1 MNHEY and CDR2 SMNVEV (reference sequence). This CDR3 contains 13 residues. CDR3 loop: CASTSDKNTEAFF. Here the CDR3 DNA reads TGTGCCAGCACCTCGGACAAGAACACTGAAGCTTTCTTT.

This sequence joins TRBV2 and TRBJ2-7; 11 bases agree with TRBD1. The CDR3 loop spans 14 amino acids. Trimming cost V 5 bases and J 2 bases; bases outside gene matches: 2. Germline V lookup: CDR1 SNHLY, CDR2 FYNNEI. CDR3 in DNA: TGTGCCAGCAGTCCGGGACAGGGGGCCTACGAGCAGTACTTC. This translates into CASSPGQGAYEQYF.

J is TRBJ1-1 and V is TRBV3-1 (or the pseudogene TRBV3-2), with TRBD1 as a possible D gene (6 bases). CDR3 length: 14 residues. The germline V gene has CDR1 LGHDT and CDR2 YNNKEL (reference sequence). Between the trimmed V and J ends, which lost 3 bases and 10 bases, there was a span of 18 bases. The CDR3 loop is CASSQPDSWGGAFF. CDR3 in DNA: TGTGCCAGCAGCCAGCCGGACAGCTGGGGGGGAGCTTTCTTT.

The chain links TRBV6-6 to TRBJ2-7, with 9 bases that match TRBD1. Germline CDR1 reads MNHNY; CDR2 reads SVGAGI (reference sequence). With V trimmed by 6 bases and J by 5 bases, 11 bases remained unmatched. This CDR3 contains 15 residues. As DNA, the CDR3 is TGTGCCAGCAGCGGTTGGGGACAGGGATTTGACGAGCAGTACTTC. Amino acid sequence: CASSGWGQGFDEQYF.

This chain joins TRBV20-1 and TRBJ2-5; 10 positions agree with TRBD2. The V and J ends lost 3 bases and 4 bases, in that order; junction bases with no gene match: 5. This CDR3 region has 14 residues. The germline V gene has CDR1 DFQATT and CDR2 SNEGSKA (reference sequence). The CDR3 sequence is CSASSGGRAETQYF. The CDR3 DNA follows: TGCAGTGCTAGTAGCGGGGGGCGGGCAGAGACCCAGTACTTC.

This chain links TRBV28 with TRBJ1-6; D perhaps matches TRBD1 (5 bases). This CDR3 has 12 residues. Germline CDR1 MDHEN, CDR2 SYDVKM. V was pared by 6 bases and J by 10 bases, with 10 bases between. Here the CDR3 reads CASSRQKSPLHF. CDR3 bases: TGTGCCAGCAGCCGACAGAAATCACCCCTCCACTTT.

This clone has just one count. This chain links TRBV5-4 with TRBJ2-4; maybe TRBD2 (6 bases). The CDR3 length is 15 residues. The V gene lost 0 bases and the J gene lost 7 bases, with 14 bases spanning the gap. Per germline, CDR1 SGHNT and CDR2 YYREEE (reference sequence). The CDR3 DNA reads TGTGCCAGCAGCTTGGGGCCTGAGGCGGGGAACATTCAGTACTTC. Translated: CASSLGPEAGNIQYF.

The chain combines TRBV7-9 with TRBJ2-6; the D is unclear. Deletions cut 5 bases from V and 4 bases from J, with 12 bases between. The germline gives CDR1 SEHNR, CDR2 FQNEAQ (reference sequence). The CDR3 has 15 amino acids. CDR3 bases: TGTGCCAGCAGCCAACATCTCCCCGGGGCCAACGTCCTGACTTTC. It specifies CASSQHLPGANVLTF.

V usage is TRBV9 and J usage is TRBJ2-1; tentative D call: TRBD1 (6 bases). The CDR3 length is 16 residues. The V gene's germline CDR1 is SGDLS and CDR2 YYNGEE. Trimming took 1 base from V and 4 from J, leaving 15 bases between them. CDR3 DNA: TGTGCCAGCAGCGTAAGTTCGAGGACAGAATACAATGAGCAGTTCTTC. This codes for CASSVSSRTEYNEQFF. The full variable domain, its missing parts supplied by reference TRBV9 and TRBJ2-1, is DSGVTQTPKHLITATGQRVTLRCSPRSGDLSVYWYQQSLDQGLQFLIQYYNGEERAKGNILERFSAQQFPDLHSELNLSSLELGDSALYFCASSVSSRTEYNEQFFGPGTRLTVL.

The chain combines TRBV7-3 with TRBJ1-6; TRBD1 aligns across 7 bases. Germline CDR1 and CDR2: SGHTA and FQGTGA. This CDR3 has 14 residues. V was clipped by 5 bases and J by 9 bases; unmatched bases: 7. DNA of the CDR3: TGTGCCAGCAGCATAGACAGGGCTGGTTCACCCCTCCACTTT. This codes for CASSIDRAGSPLHF.

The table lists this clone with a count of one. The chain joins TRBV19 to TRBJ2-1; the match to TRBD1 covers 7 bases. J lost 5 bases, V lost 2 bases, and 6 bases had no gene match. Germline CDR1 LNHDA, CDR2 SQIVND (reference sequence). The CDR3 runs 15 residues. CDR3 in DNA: TGTGCCAGTAGTATAACAGGGGTTCAGAACAATGAGCAGTTCTTC. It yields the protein CASSITGVQNNEQFF.

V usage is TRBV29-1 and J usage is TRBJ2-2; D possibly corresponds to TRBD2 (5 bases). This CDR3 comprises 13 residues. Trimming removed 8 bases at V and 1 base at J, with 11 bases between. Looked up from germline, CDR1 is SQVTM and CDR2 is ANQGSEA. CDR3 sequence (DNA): TGCAGCTTCACAGCGGAGAACACCGGGGAGCTGTTTTTT. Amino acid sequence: CSFTAENTGELFF.

The CDR3 bases are TGTGCCAGCCACGGCGGGGTTGTACCCTACGAGCAGTACTTC. It codes for CASHGGVVPYEQYF. This chain connects TRBV2 to TRBJ2-7; TRBD2 is a possible D gene (6 bases). V gave up 8 bases and J gave up 2 bases, with 16 bases separating them. Per germline, CDR1 SNHLY and CDR2 FYNNEI. The CDR3 consists of 14 residues.

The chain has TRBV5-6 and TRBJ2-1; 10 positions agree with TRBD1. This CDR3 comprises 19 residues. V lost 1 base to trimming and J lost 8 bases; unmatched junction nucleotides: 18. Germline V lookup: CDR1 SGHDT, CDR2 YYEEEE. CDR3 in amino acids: CASSLMVVIGDRGGDEQFF. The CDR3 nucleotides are TGTGCCAGCAGCTTGATGGTAGTAATTGGGGACAGGGGAGGGGATGAGCAGTTCTTC.